These 7 T cell receptor beta chains came from one sample sequenced in a study of shared clonotypes between healthy human individuals. The repertoire was sequenced with immunoSEQ multiplex PCR; TCRdb's copy has only in-frame clones and lacks some. This table holds about 1.1 million clones, roughly 74% found once. The sample was memory CD4+ T cells from PBMCs. Stated subset: CD45RA-negative fraction. These receptors came from a young man in good health. Some clones in this sample may be carry-over from other donors' samples.

This clone appeared a few times. Other DNA sequences within the sample encode an identical CDR3. V usage is TRBV5-1 and J usage is TRBJ2-5; a possible D gene is TRBD1 (5 bases). The CDR3 is made up of 13 amino acids. V shed 1 base and J shed 4 bases, with 8 bases lying between them. Germline V gene sequence: CDR1 SGHRS, CDR2 YFSETQ. As DNA, the CDR3 is TGCGCCAGCAGCTTGCAGGGCCCAGAGACCCAGTACTTC. This gives the protein CASSLQGPETQYF. Full variable domain (remainder filled in from reference TRBV5-1 and TRBJ2-5): KAGVTQTPRYLIKTRGQQVTLSCSPISGHRSVSWYQQTPGQGLQFLFEYFSETQRNKGNFPGRFSGRQFSNSRSEMNVSTLELGDSALYLCASSLQGPETQYFGPGTRLLVL.

The CDR3 sequence: CASSLDGGRYYEQYF. In DNA form, the CDR3 reads TGCGCCAGCAGCTTGGACGGCGGGCGATACTACGAGCAGTACTTC. V usage is TRBV5-1 and J usage is TRBJ2-7; D may be TRBD2 (5 bases). V was clipped by 0 bases and J by 3 bases, with 13 bases between them. CDR1 is SGHRS, CDR2 YFSETQ, per germline. CDR3 length: 15 residues.

The chain carries TRBV28 and TRBJ2-7; D is possibly TRBD1 (5 bases). The CDR3 has 11 residues. V gave up 7 bases and J gave up 4 bases, with 8 bases separating them. Germline CDR1 reads MDHEN; CDR2 reads SYDVKM. Written as DNA, the CDR3 is TGTGCCAGCACGACAGTATACGAGCAGTACTTC. Translated, it gives CASTTVYEQYF.

This sequence joins TRBV7-9 and TRBJ2-7; possibly TRBD2 for D (6 bases). Germline V gene data show CDR1 as SEHNR and CDR2 as FQNEAQ (reference sequence). This CDR3 has 17 amino acids. V was shortened by 5 bases and J by 0 bases, with 20 bases between the two germline ends. CDR3 coding DNA: TGTGCCAGCAGCCCGATGGCGGGGCGATTAAGCTCCTACGAGCAGTACTTC. Translated: CASSPMAGRLSSYEQYF.

The chain uses TRBV10-1 and TRBJ1-4; TRBD1 is a possible D gene (5 bases). The CDR3 runs 15 residues. CDR1 is WNHNN and CDR2 is SYGVQD in the germline V gene (reference sequence). V was clipped by 3 bases and J by 5 bases, with 13 bases between them. CDR3 nucleotides: TGCGCCAGCAGTGACGACGGGACGGTGAATGAAAAACTGTTTTTT. This gives the protein CASSDDGTVNEKLFF.

This clone has ten or more counts. CDR3 nucleotides: TGTGCCAGCAAAAAGCGGGAGACCTACAATGAGCAGTTCTTC. Translating gives CASKKRETYNEQFF. The rearrangement links TRBV6-1 to TRBJ2-1, with 8 bases aligning to TRBD2. The CDR3 length is 14 residues. The germline V gene encodes CDR1 MNHNS and CDR2 SASEGT. Trimming took 7 bases from V and 2 from J; bases not matched to a gene: 4.

CDR3 DNA sequence: TGTGCCAGCAGCTTGTCGGTGGGACTGGAGACCCAGTACTTC. Translated: CASSLSVGLETQYF. The chain joins TRBV7-9 to TRBJ2-5; weak D call: TRBD2 (6 bases). Trimming removed 3 bases at V and 5 bases at J, with 13 bases between. This CDR3 has 14 residues. CDR1 is SEHNR, CDR2 FQNEAQ, per germline (reference sequence).